This T cell receptor beta chain was captured in a study of blood T cell repertoires in COVID-19. TCRdb's table, derived via immunoSEQ multiplex PCR, lists solely in-frame clones and lacks some. The sample consists of roughly 120,000 clones, about 84% of them appearing once. The V and J ends lost 2 bases and 6 bases, in that order; junction bases with no gene match: 6. The CDR3 totals 14 residues. Germline-derived CDR1 and CDR2 are GTSNPN and SVGIG (reference sequence). Material for sequencing was peripheral blood. This clonotype was obtained from a man aged 55 to 70 with acute or convalescent COVID-19. The chain has TRBV30 and TRBJ1-5; 8 bases map to TRBD1. The CDR3 region is CAWSLGQGAQPQHF. The CDR3 DNA reads as TGTGCCTGGAGTCTAGGGCAGGGGGCTCAGCCCCAGCATTTT.